The 22 T cell receptor beta chains below come from one sample, sequenced in a study of blood T cells in healthy people across ages. PCR was performed a second time for roughly 7 to 11 cycles using a sample-barcoded 5' primer and a J-beta primer mix. TCRdb re-analysed the 5' RACE reads in MiXCR, keeping a single row per CDR3 protein. The sample holds about 1.5 million distinct CDR3 sequences; approximately 43% are singletons and the top ten take just over 4%. Specimen: blood. These receptors originate from a woman aged 18-30 years in good health.

This clonotype was counted between two and nine times. The chain is built from TRBV7-9 and TRBJ1-2; D ambiguous. The CDR3 consists of 15 residues. Germline assignment: CDR1 SEHNR and CDR2 FQNEAQ (reference sequence). V dropped 3 bases and J dropped 6 bases, with 17 bases sitting between them. Written as DNA, the CDR3 is TGTGCCAGCAGCTTCGGTCCCGTGACGTCGGATGGCTACACCTTC. Its protein product is CASSFGPVTSDGYTF.

This chain links TRBV20-1 with TRBJ2-7; no reliable D call. The germline V gene encodes CDR1 DFQATT and CDR2 SNEGSKA (reference sequence). This CDR3 spans 10 amino acids. V gave up 6 bases and J gave up 6 bases, with 9 bases separating them. The DNA of the CDR3 is TGCAGTGCAGCCGGGCTCGAGCAGTACTTC. It specifies CSAAGLEQYF.

V usage is TRBV21-1 and J usage is TRBJ1-4. TRBV21-1 is recorded as a pseudogene. The CDR3 covers 14 residues. The CDR3 coding sequence is TGTGCCAGCACGTTAAGCACAACTAATGAAAAACTGTTTTTT. Protein product: CASTLSTTNEKLFF.

This clonotype was found a few times. The chain's CDR3 is CAISDLNQETQYF. The DNA for the CDR3 is TGTGCCATCAGTGACCTGAACCAAGAGACCCAGTACTTC. The chain combines TRBV10-3 with TRBJ2-5; D remains unclear. Looked up from germline, CDR1 is ENHRY and CDR2 is SYGVKD. Trimming left V 3 bases short and J 0 bases short, with 5 bases between. This CDR3 contains 13 residues.

Ten or more counts support this clonotype. V and J are TRBV4-1 and TRBJ2-1; no clear D. The CDR3 runs 11 residues. Per the germline V gene, CDR1 is MGHRA and CDR2 is YSYEKL. V was shortened by 0 bases and J by 7 bases, with 1 base between the two germline ends. This chain's CDR3 is CASSQDNEQFF. For the CDR3, the DNA is TGCGCCAGCAGCCAAGATAATGAGCAGTTCTTC.

The chain recombines TRBV25-1 with TRBJ2-7; D is uncertain. This CDR3 has 13 amino acids. Per germline, CDR1 MGHDK and CDR2 SYGVNS. The germline V and J ends were trimmed by 3 bases and 0 bases, with 6 bases remaining between them. CDR3: CASSEIVSYEQYF. Here the CDR3 DNA reads TGTGCCAGCAGTGAGATAGTCTCCTACGAGCAGTACTTC.

This clonotype showed up many times. The J gene is TRBJ1-1, the V gene TRBV27; D ambiguous. Germline CDR1 is MNHEY and CDR2 is SMNVEV (reference sequence). Trimming stripped 2 bases from V and 4 bases from J, with 8 bases between. The CDR3 consists of 13 residues. The CDR3 sequence: CASSLRGGTEAFF. The CDR3, as DNA: TGTGCCAGCAGTTTACGGGGAGGCACTGAAGCTTTCTTT.

V is TRBV7-2 and J is TRBJ1-3; no definite D call. Trimming pared 6 bases from V and 7 bases from J, leaving 22 bases between. The germline CDR1 and CDR2 sequences are SGHTA and FQGNSA. The CDR3 contains 16 residues. The CDR3 loop reads CASRPFDSVLGNTIYF. The DNA of the CDR3 is TGTGCCAGCAGGCCCTTCGACTCGGTACTTGGCAACACCATATATTTT.

This clonotype was detected a few times. The chain uses TRBV27 and TRBJ2-6; D is undetermined. The CDR3 extends over 13 amino acids. Trimming shortened V by 4 bases and J by 2 bases, and 3 bases separated the two germline ends. Germline V gives CDR1 MNHEY, CDR2 SMNVEV (reference sequence). CDR3: CASSSTGANVLTF. CDR3 nucleotides: TGTGCCAGCAGTTCGACTGGGGCCAACGTCCTGACTTTC.

This chain uses TRBV10-3 with TRBJ2-5; 10 bases fit TRBD2. CDR1 ENHRY and CDR2 SYGVKD come from the germline V gene. Unmatched junction bases numbered 10, after V lost 0 bases and J lost 9 bases. CDR3 length: 16 amino acids. The CDR3, as DNA: TGTGCCATCAGTGAGTCCCTAGCGGGGGCCCAGGGGGCCCAGTACTTC. It encodes CAISESLAGAQGAQYF.

This clonotype was counted between two and nine times. The chain is built from TRBV18 and TRBJ1-2; D is ambiguous. This CDR3 comprises 14 residues. Germline assignment: CDR1 KGHSH and CDR2 LQKENI. Trimming cost V 6 bases and J 2 bases, with 13 bases left between them. The CDR3, as DNA: TGTGCCAGCTCGCCCTCTAGTCGGAACTATGGCTACACCTTC. Protein: CASSPSSRNYGYTF. The variable domain in full, with the rest retrieved from reference TRBV18 and TRBJ1-2, is NAGVMQNPRHLVRRRGQEARLRCSPMKGHSHVYWYRQLPEEGLKFMVYLQKENIIDESGMPKERFSAEFPKEGPSILRIQQVVRGDSAAYFCASSPSSRNYGYTFGSGTRLTVV.

This clonotype was observed a handful of times. The chain joins TRBV7-2 to TRBJ1-6; the D is unclear. Germline V gene sequence: CDR1 SGHTA, CDR2 FQGNSA. The CDR3 is made up of 15 amino acids. Trimming took off 1 base at V and 7 bases at J, with 11 bases between the two ends. The CDR3 region is CASSLVPRTNSPLHF. The CDR3 nucleotides are TGTGCCAGCAGCTTAGTGCCACGGACCAATTCACCCCTCCACTTT.

CDR3 nucleotides: TGCGCCAGCAGCCCCCGGGCGTTAGGAAACATTCAGTTCTTC. Its translation is CASSPRALGNIQFF. The J gene is TRBJ2-1, the V gene TRBV4-3; D is uncertain. The V gene's germline CDR1 is LGHNA and CDR2 YSLEER. V was trimmed by 4 bases and J by 13 bases, leaving 20 bases between them. The CDR3 extends over 14 amino acids.

This clonotype was detected ten times or more. This rearrangement joins TRBV2 to TRBJ2-1; D is perhaps TRBD1 or TRBD2 (5 bases each). The V and J ends lost 8 bases and 7 bases respectively, with 18 bases between them. CDR3 length: 14 amino acids. CDR1 and CDR2 from the germline V gene are SNHLY and FYNNEI. Here the CDR3 DNA reads TGTGCCAGCTTGGGGGTGTCAGCCGGGAATGAGCAGTTCTTC. Its protein product is CASLGVSAGNEQFF.

The J gene is TRBJ2-3, the V gene TRBV11-2, with D perhaps matching TRBD1 (5 bases). This CDR3 spans 15 amino acids. The germline gives CDR1 SGHAT, CDR2 FQNNGV. V lost 5 bases, J lost 2 bases, and 14 bases lay in between. In nucleotides, the CDR3 is TGTGCCAGCAGCGGGCGGACAACAAACACAGATACGCAGTATTTT. This translates into CASSGRTTNTDTQYF.

This clonotype appeared a few times. This chain uses TRBV20-1 with TRBJ2-1; TRBD2 matches 11 bases. CDR1 and CDR2 (germline): DFQATT, SNEGSKA (reference sequence). The CDR3 totals 13 residues. The V and J ends lost 3 bases and 8 bases, in that order; junction bases with no gene match: 3. The CDR3 nucleotides read TGCAGTGCTAGGGATAGCGGGAGGGATGAGCAGTTCTTC. Translating gives CSARDSGRDEQFF.

The V gene is TRBV4-1, the J gene TRBJ2-1, with 8 bases aligning to TRBD1. CDR1 and CDR2 from the germline V gene are MGHRA and YSYEKL. The trim removed 4 bases at V and 3 bases at J, leaving 5 bases unmatched. CDR3 length: 15 amino acids. The CDR3 is CASSPRGTGYNEQFF. CDR3 nucleotides: TGCGCCAGCAGCCCCCGGGGGACAGGCTACAATGAGCAGTTCTTC.

This clonotype has more than one count but fewer than ten. The chain uses TRBV6-6 and TRBJ1-1; a possible D gene is TRBD1 (6 bases). From germline, CDR1 is MNHNY and CDR2 SVGAGI (reference sequence). The CDR3 is 14 amino acids. V dropped 4 bases and J dropped 5 bases, with 14 bases sitting between them. The CDR3 DNA follows: TGTGCCAGCAGTTCTCAGGGGTCAAGGACTGAAGCTTTCTTT. Its protein product is CASSSQGSRTEAFF.

The chain uses TRBV20-1 and TRBJ2-3; D not resolved. This CDR3 is 13 amino acids long. Germline V gives CDR1 DFQATT, CDR2 SNEGSKA (reference sequence). Trimming cost V 6 bases and J 2 bases, with 12 bases left between them. In DNA form, the CDR3 reads TGCAGTGCCCTTCAGCAGACCACAGATACGCAGTATTTT. This codes for CSALQQTTDTQYF.

This clonotype was counted ten times or more. This chain uses TRBV2 with TRBJ2-3, with 9 bases matching TRBD2. The CDR3 runs 15 residues. Germline CDR1 reads SNHLY; CDR2 reads FYNNEI. The trim removed 4 bases at V and 1 base at J, leaving 3 bases unmatched. CDR3 loop: CASSVPSGGTDTQYF. The CDR3 DNA sequence: TGTGCCAGCAGTGTGCCTAGCGGGGGCACAGATACGCAGTATTTT.

The CDR3 nucleotides are TGCGCCAGCAGCGTAGACAGTACAAATGAAAAACTGTTTTTT. It is translated as CASSVDSTNEKLFF. This chain links TRBV5-1 with TRBJ1-4; the D gene is possibly TRBD1 (5 bases). The CDR3 has 14 amino acids. Trimming took 4 bases from V and 5 from J, leaving 12 bases between them. Germline V gene data show CDR1 as SGHRS and CDR2 as YFSETQ.

The V gene is TRBV13, the J gene TRBJ1-3; tentatively, D is TRBD1 (6 bases). V shed 0 bases and J shed 1 base, with 16 bases lying between them. Germline assignment: CDR1 PRHDT and CDR2 FYEKMQ (reference sequence). CDR3 length equals 18 residues. CDR3 loop: CASSLGLPQGYSGNTIYF. Here the CDR3 DNA reads TGTGCCAGCAGCTTAGGCCTTCCACAGGGATATTCTGGAAACACCATATATTTT.